This T cell receptor beta chain was sequenced in a study of CD8+ T cells in alopecia areata. Study-level background: Among treated patients, severity was scored by affected scalp area percentage. Study-wide findings and caveats: Tofacitinib significantly decreased scalp clonality and expanded CD8+ clones among top 100. Patients shared TCRs less clearly than mice did, possibly owing to HLA.

A word on this clone: The antigen is not known.

The V gene end was trimmed by 0 bases and the J gene end by 5 bases; junction bases not matched to a gene: 4. CDR3 size: 15 residues. Germline CDR1 and CDR2: LGHNA and YSLEER. Stated treatment: oral pan-JAK inhibitor, 5-10 mg twice daily. PBMCs were stained for CD3, CD4 and CD8, and CD4+ and CD8+ T cells were sorted. Isolated RNA was reverse transcribed into cDNA used as the sequencing template. The protocol was immunoSEQ multiplex PCR, while the TCRdb copy is restricted to in-frame clones and leaves out a portion. The data hold about 180,000 clones, with 50% to 65% observed a single time. Sequenced material: CD8+ T cells sorted from blood, taken at week 24, from a patient treated with tofacitinib. This sequence was found in a human donor with alopecia areata. The J gene is TRBJ1-1, the V gene TRBV4-3; 9 nucleotides align to TRBD1. The CDR3 reads CASSQEVTGGTEAFF. Written as DNA, the CDR3 is TGCGCCAGCAGCCAAGAGGTGACAGGGGGTACTGAAGCTTTCTTT.